This TCR beta chain is from a study of blood T cell repertoires in COVID-19. Turning to the study itself: COVID-19 samples, acute and convalescent, were from the United States, Italy and Spain. The cDNA or gDNA used as material had been derived from T cells, B-cell-depleted T cells, or PBMCs.

Original data processing: Nucleated cell counts were estimated from reference gene primer amplification. Only in-frame clones appear in the TCRdb table, and some are missing; sequencing was by immunoSEQ multiplex PCR. Clone size and V and J calls were adopted from that table, with D and trimming inferred from the DNA. Altogether nearly 35,000 clones are present, 85% being singletons, with the ten largest covering about 14%. The specimen sequenced was peripheral blood. The receptor was isolated from a human donor with acute or convalescent COVID-19. The donor label of this sample is uncertain.

In DNA, the CDR3 is TGTGCCAGTAAGCGTCTAGCGCTGAACACCGGGGAGCTGTTTTTT. It encodes CASKRLALNTGELFF. The V gene is TRBV19, the J gene TRBJ2-2, with D possibly TRBD2 on 6 matching bases. Looked up from germline, CDR1 is LNHDA and CDR2 is SQIVND (reference sequence). This CDR3 is 15 amino acids long. Trimming left V 7 bases short and J 1 base short, with 13 bases between. The complete variable domain, with remaining parts taken from reference TRBV19 and TRBJ2-2, reads DGGITQSPKYLFRKEGQNVTLSCEQNLNHDAMYWYRQDPGQGLRLIYYSQIVNDFQKGDIAEGYSVSREKKESFPLTVTSAQKNPTAFYLCASKRLALNTGELFFGEGSRLTVL.